This T cell receptor (beta chain) emerged from a study of cytotoxic CD8 clonotypes in ibrutinib-treated CLL. Study in general: Response samples were drawn at a median of approximately 11 months of treatment, range 6 to 36. An average of 255,043 productive templates and tens of thousands of productive rearrangements was obtained per sample. Study findings and constraints: The clonality went up when patients responded to ibrutinib and dropped back toward baseline at progression.

Generated by immunoSEQ multiplex PCR, the TCRdb table keeps only in-frame clones and is missing some. The sample holds about 6,000 clones, approximately 74% seen once. Remarks on this clone: What it binds is not known.

V was cut by 4 bases and J by 1 base, with 11 bases left in between. This CDR3 has 14 amino acids. Looked up from germline, CDR1 is SGHNT and CDR2 is YYREEE (reference sequence). The chain uses TRBV5-4 and TRBJ1-1; D ambiguous. The sample here was PBMCs, taken before ibrutinib treatment. The sequence was collected from a human donor with chronic lymphocytic leukemia. In DNA, the CDR3 is TGTGCCAGCAGCCCCAGCCGGGAGAACACTGAAGCTTTCTTT. It encodes CASSPSRENTEAFF.